This T cell receptor (beta chain) was recovered during a study of CD8 T cells in Susac syndrome (dated by TCRdb to between 2017 and 2020). General notes on the study: Whether CD8+ T cell activation and differentiation in Susac syndrome was antigen driven was tested using repertoire sequencing. CD8+ T cell repertoire clonality was compared between 11 to 12 healthy donors, some 14 Susac syndrome patients and 15 or so multiple sclerosis patients.

RNA was extracted using the RNeasy kit, and about 0.45 to 1 ug of the RNA was reverse transcribed with random hexamers. The immunoSEQ multiplex PCR assay, which covers 54 Vbeta and 13 Jbeta segments, was used to amplify TCR beta CDR3 regions. PCR amplification bias was corrected using a synthetic template baseline for primer optimization and computational correction. Per the original workflow: Reads were assigned to V, D and J genes according to IMGT and analyzed in immunoSEQ Analyzer, with only productive sequences retained. Clonality was calculated as one minus the Shannon entropy normalized by log2 of the number of productive unique sequences. For each patient and control, public and private clones were evaluated among the 100 most prevalent clones. Clones were defined as Susac-specific if absent from the healthy and MS cohorts, from roughly 1,100 published viral clones and from other ImmuneACCESS disease sequences. TCRdb handled the public reads itself, with Q25 trimming in fastp and clone calling in MiXCR, and kept productive beta chains. Each record represents a unique CDR3 protein, reported with the most common genes and DNA among its rows. In this record, the V and J calls reflect TCRdb's handling and not the investigators' own analysis. The sample contains under 200,000 distinct CDR3 sequences, 85% to 95% of them found a single time. In total, the top ten clones hold roughly 0.16% of the sample.

Study-level results and caveats: The study acknowledged that relatively few individuals were included in the TCR sequencing and HLA analysis.

Peripheral blood CD8+ and CD4+ T cells from healthy donors, Susac syndrome patients and multiple sclerosis patients were profiled using high-throughput TCR beta sequencing. The multiple sclerosis controls were treatment-naive patients who had stable or active relapsing-remitting disease and met the revised McDonald criteria. Bulk CD8+ and CD4+ T cells were purified by magnetic negative isolation, while CD8+ TEMRA cells were enriched using FACS. Blood was collected in EDTA tubes and processed within 24 hours, with PBMCs isolated through density gradient centrifugation. PBMCs intended for TCR sequencing were cryopreserved in liquid nitrogen and were subsequently thawed in a 37 degrees C water bath. The sorted or isolated CD4+, CD8+ and CD8+ TEMRA cells had a purity of 90% or higher. The germline V gene (reference sequence) yields DFQATT for CDR1 and SNEGSKA for CDR2. Including cysteine and phenylalanine, the CDR3 has 14 amino acids. The kept DNA is CDR3 alone, 42 bases in frame from the first base. Trimming costs V 3 bases and J 1 base, and their ends lie 12 bases apart.

The count of this clonotype is one. Its target antigen remains unknown. The sample holds no much larger clone one base away, and base qualities are not on file. One read provides weak support. This TCR was sampled from a human donor with multiple sclerosis. The specimen sequenced was CD8+ T cells from PBMCs. The chain employs TRBV20-1 and TRBJ2-5, with the D gene possibly TRBD1 or TRBD2, each one fitting 6 bases. The sequenced DNA is TGCAGTGCTAGCCCGTGGGGGGCCCAAGAGACCCAGTACTTC. This codes for CSASPWGAQETQYF.